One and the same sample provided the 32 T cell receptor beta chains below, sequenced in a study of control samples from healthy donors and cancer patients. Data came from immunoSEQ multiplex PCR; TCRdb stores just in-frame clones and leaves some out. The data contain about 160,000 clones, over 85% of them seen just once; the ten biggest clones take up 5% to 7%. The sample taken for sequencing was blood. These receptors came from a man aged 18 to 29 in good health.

CDR3 loop: CASSQVQLAGPLSYNEQFF. CDR3 nucleotide sequence: TGTGCCAGCAGCCAAGTGCAACTAGCGGGACCCCTCTCCTACAATGAGCAGTTCTTC. The chain employs TRBV4-2 and TRBJ2-1; 10 bases line up with TRBD2. Germline-derived CDR1 and CDR2 are LGHNA and YNFKEQ. Trimming took 1 base from V and 0 from J; bases not matched to a gene: 9. The CDR3 spans 19 residues.

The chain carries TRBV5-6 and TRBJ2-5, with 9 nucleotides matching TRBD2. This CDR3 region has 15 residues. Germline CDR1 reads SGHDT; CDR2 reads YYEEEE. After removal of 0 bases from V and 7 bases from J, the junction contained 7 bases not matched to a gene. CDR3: CASSLEAGGPRTQYF. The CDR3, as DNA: TGTGCCAGCAGCTTGGAAGCGGGGGGCCCAAGGACCCAGTACTTC.

CDR3 residues: CSVEEGRDDYEQYF. The CDR3 DNA sequence: TGCAGCGTTGAGGAGGGGCGCGACGATTACGAGCAGTACTTC. The chain joins TRBV29-1 to TRBJ2-7; tentative D call: TRBD2 (6 bases). The CDR3 is 14 residues long. The ends were cut back, 3 bases at V and 4 bases at J, with 16 bases in the middle. Looked up from germline, CDR1 is SQVTM and CDR2 is ANQGSEA.

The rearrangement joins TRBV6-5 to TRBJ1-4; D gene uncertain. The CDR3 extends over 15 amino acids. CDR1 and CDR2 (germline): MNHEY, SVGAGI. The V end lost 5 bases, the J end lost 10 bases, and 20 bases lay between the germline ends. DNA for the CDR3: TGTGCCAGCAGTCCACCCTCAGCGGTCGCGAGAAAACTGTTTTTT. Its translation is CASSPPSAVARKLFF.

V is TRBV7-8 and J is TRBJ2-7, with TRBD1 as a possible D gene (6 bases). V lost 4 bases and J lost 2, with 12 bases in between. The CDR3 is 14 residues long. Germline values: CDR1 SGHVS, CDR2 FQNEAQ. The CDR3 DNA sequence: TGTGCCAGCAGCTCCCGGGACAACCCCTACGAGCAGTACTTC. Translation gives CASSSRDNPYEQYF.

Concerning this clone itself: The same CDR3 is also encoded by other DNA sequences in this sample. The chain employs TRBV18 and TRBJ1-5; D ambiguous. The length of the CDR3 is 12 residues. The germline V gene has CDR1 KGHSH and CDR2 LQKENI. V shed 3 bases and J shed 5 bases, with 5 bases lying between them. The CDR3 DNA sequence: TGTGCCAGCTCACCCCCAGATCAGCCCCAGCATTTT. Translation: CASSPPDQPQHF.

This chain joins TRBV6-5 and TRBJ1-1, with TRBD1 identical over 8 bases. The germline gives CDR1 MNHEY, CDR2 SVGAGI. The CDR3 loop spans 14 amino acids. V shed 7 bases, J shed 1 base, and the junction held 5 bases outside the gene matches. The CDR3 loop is CASNPQGGNTEAFF. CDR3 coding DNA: TGTGCCAGCAATCCACAGGGGGGGAACACTGAAGCTTTCTTT.

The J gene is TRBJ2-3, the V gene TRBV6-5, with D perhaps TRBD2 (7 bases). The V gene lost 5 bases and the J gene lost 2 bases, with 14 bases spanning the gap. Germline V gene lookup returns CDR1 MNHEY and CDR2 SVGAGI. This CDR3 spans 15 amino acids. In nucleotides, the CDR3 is TGTGCCAGCAGTATTGGCGGGGGCTACACAGATACGCAGTATTTT. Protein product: CASSIGGGYTDTQYF.

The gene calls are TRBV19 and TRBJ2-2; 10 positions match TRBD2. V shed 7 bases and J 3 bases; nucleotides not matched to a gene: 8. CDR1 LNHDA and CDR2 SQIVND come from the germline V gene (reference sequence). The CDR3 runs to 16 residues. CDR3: CASTQRLAGDTGELFF. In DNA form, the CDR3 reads TGTGCCAGTACCCAACGACTAGCGGGTGACACCGGGGAGCTGTTTTTT. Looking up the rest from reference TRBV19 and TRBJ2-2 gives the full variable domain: DGGITQSPKYLFRKEGQNVTLSCEQNLNHDAMYWYRQDPGQGLRLIYYSQIVNDFQKGDIAEGYSVSREKKESFPLTVTSAQKNPTAFYLCASTQRLAGDTGELFFGEGSRLTVL.

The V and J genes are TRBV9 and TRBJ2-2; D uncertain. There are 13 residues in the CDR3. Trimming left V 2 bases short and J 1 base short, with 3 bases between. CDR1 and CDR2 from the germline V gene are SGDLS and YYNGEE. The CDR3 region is CASSVQNTGELFF. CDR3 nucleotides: TGTGCCAGCAGCGTCCAGAACACCGGGGAGCTGTTTTTT.

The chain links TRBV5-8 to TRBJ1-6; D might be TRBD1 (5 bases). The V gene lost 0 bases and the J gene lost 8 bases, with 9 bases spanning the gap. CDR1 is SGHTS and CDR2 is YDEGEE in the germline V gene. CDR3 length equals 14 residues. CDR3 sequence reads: CASSLVQGYSPLHF. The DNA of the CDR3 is TGTGCCAGCAGCTTGGTCCAGGGCTATTCACCCCTCCACTTT.

The CDR3 reads CASSFRQGSDEQYF. The DNA for the CDR3 is TGTGCCAGCAGCTTTCGACAGGGGTCAGACGAGCAGTACTTC. V gene TRBV13 combines with J gene TRBJ2-7; TRBD1 agrees at 8 bases. V shed 3 bases, J shed 5 bases, and the junction held 6 bases outside the gene matches. Germline-derived CDR1 and CDR2 are PRHDT and FYEKMQ (reference sequence). The CDR3 runs 14 residues.

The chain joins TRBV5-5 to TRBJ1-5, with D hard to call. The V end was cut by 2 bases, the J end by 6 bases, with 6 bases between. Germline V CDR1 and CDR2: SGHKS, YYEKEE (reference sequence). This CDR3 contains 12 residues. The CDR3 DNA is TGTGCCAGCAGCTTTGATGGTCAGCCCCAGCATTTT. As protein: CASSFDGQPQHF.

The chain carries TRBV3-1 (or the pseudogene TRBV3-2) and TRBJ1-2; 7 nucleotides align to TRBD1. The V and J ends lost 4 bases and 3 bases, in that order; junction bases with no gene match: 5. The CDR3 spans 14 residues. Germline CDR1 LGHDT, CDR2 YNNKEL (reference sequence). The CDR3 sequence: CASSRQGVDYGYTF. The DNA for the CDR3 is TGTGCCAGCAGCCGACAGGGCGTAGACTATGGCTACACCTTC.

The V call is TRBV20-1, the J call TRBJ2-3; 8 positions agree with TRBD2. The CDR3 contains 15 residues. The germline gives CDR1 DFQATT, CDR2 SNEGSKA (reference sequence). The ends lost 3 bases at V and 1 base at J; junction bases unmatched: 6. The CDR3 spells CSASRSGGGTDTQYF. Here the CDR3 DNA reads TGCAGTGCTAGTAGGAGCGGGGGAGGCACAGATACGCAGTATTTT.

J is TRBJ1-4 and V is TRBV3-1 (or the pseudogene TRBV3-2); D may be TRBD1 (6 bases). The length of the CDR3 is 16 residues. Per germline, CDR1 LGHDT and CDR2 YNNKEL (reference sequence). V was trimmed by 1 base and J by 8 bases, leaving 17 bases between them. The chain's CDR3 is CASSQAGTGLQEKLFF. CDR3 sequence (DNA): TGTGCCAGCAGCCAAGCGGGCACAGGGCTTCAAGAAAAACTGTTTTTT.

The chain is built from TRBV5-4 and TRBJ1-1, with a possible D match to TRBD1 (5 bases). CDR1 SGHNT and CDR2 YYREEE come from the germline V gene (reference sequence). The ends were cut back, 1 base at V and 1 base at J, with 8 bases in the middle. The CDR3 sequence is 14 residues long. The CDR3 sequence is CASSLLTANTEAFF. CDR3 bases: TGTGCCAGCAGCTTGCTGACAGCGAACACTGAAGCTTTCTTT.

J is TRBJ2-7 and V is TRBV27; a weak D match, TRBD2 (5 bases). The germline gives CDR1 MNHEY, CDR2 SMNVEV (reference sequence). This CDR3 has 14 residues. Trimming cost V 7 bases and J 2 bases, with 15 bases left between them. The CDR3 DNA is TGTGCCAGCATGATAAGGACGGGGACCTACGAGCAGTACTTC. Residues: CASMIRTGTYEQYF.

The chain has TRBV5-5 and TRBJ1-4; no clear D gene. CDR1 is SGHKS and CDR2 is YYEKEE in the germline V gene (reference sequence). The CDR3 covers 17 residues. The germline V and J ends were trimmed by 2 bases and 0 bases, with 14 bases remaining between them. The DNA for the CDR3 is TGTGCCAGCAGCTTCCAGGACCCGATCACAACTAATGAAAAACTGTTTTTT. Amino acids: CASSFQDPITTNEKLFF.

CDR3: CASSFIRGPEAFF. In DNA form, the CDR3 reads TGTGCCAGCAGCTTTATCAGGGGCCCTGAAGCTTTCTTT. The V call is TRBV7-9, the J call TRBJ1-1; TRBD1 is a possible D gene (6 bases). Germline V gene sequence: CDR1 SEHNR, CDR2 FQNEAQ (reference sequence). With 3 bases removed from V and 6 bases from J, the gap between germline ends came to 11 bases. The CDR3 extends over 13 amino acids.

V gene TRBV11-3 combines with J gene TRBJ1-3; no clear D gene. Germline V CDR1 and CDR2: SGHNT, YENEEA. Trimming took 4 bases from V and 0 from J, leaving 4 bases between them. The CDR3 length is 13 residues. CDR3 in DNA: TGTGCCAGCAGCTATAGCTCTGGAAACACCATATATTTT. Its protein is CASSYSSGNTIYF.

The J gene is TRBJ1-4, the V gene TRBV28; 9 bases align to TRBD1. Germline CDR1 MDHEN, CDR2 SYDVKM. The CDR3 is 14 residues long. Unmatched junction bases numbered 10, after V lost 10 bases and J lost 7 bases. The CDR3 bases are TGTGCCACCAACACAGGGGGCAAAGGTGAAAAACTGTTTTTT. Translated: CATNTGGKGEKLFF. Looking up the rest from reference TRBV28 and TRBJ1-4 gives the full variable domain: DVKVTQSSRYLVKRTGEKVFLECVQDMDHENMFWYRQDPGLGLRLIYFSYDVKMKEKGDIPEGYSVSREKKERFSLILESASTNQTSMYLCATNTGGKGEKLFFGSGTQLSVL.

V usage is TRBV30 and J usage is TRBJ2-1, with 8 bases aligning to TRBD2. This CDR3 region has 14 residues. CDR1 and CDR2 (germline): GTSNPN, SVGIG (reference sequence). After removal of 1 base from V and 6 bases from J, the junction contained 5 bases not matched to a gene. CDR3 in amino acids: CAWSAAAGANEQFF. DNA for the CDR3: TGTGCCTGGAGTGCGGCAGCGGGAGCCAATGAGCAGTTCTTC.

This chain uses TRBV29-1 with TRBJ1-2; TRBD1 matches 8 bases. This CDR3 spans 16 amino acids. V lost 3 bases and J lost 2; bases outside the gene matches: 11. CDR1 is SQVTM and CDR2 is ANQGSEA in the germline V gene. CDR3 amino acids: CSVENRDRPFNYGYTF. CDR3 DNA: TGCAGCGTTGAGAACCGGGACAGGCCCTTCAACTATGGCTACACCTTC.

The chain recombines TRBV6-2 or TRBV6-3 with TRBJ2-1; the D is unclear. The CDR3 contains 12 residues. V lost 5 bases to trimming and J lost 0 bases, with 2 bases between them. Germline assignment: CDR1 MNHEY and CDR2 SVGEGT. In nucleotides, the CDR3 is TGTGCCAGCAGTCCCTCCTACAATGAGCAGTTCTTC. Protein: CASSPSYNEQFF.

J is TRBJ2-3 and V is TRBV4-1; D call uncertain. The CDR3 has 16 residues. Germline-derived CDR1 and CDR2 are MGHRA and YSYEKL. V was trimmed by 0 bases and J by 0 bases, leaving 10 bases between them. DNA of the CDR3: TGCGCCAGCAGCCAAGAAATCGGCTCTAGCACAGATACGCAGTATTTT. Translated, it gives CASSQEIGSSTDTQYF.

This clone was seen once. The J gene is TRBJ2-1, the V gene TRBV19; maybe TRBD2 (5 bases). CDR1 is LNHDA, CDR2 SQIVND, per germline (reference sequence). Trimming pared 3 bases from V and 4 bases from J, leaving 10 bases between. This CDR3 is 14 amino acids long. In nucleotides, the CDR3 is TGTGCCAGTAGTATTGGGAGCACGTACAATGAGCAGTTCTTC. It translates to CASSIGSTYNEQFF.

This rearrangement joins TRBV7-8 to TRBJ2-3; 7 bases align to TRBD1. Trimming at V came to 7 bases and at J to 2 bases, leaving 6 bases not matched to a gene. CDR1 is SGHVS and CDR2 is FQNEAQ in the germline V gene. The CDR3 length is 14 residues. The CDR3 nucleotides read TGTGCCAGCACCGCGACAGGGAACACAGATACGCAGTATTTT. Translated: CASTATGNTDTQYF.

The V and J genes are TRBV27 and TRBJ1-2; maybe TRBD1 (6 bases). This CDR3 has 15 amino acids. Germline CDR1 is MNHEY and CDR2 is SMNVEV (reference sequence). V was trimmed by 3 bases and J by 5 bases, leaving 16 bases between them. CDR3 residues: CASSFSGGAGYGYTF. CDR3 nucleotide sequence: TGTGCCAGCAGTTTCTCGGGGGGCGCAGGTTATGGCTACACCTTC.

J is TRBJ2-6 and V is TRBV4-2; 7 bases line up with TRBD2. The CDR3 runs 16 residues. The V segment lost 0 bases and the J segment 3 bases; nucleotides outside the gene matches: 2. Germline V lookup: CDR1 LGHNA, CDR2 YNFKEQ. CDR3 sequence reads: CASSQDTGGGANVLTF. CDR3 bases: TGTGCCAGCAGCCAAGATACGGGGGGTGGGGCCAACGTCCTGACTTTC.

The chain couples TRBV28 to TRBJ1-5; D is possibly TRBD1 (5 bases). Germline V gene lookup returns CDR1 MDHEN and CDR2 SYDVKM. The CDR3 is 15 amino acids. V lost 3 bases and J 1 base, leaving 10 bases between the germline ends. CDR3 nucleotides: TGTGCCAGCAGTTTGGGCAGGGCGAGCAATCAGCCCCAGCATTTT. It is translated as CASSLGRASNQPQHF.

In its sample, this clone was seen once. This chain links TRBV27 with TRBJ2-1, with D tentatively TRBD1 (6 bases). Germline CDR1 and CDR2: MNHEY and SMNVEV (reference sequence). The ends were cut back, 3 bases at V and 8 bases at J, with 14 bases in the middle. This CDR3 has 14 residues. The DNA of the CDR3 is TGTGCCAGCAGTTTTGCTGGTGCAGGGGATGAGCAGTTCTTC. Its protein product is CASSFAGAGDEQFF.